The rows below give T cell receptor beta chains drawn from one sample of a study of shared clonotypes between healthy human individuals. Repertoires were generated with immunoSEQ multiplex PCR, while TCRdb's copy carries only in-frame clones and drops some. The repertoire holds 2 million to 2.5 million clones, over 85% seen once, with about 0.41% in the top ten. Material: naive CD4+ T cells from PBMCs. The receptors derive from a man aged 18 to 29 in good health. Some clones in this sample may be carry-over from other donors' samples. Each CDR3 is given with its conserved first and last residue. Part of the rows lack a size; the others show once, few, many or a class for expanded clones.

>17|-|TRBV2
CASRGFEEGPYTYEQYF
>18|-|TRBV7-9
CASSPRALTGFPYNEQFF
>14|-|TRBV27
CASSRDRAVTEAFF
>15|-|TRBV27
CASSPTDRASYEQYF
>12|-|TRBV28
CASSLQGETQYF
>14|-|TRBV7-2
CASRRTGASYEQYF
>16|-|TRBV5-6
CASRLAGQGSTGELFF
>19|-|TRBV4-2
CASSQEESDRVVAKNIQYF
>16|few|TRBV30
CAWSVISRGLLYEQYF
>14|-|TRBV15
CATSTLGGGQGQYF
>15|-|TRBV11-2
CASSLIDLPSYEQYF
>16|-|TRBV15
CATSRDRPPTGNTIYF
>14|-|TRBV29-1
CSAAGGTGVEKLFF
>15|-|TRBV5-4
CASSLGGSESYEQYF
>16|-|TRBV5-1
CASSLGEHSGANVLTF
>16|-|TRBV5-4
CASSDYIDGGNYEQYF
>15|-|TRBV6-6
CASSYPTHGLYEQYF
>12|-|TRBV10-3
CAISDGTGELFF
>14|-|TRBV7-2
CASSWVRQDNEQFF
>16|-|TRBV7-3
CASSSSAGGNTGELFF
>15|-|TRBV5-4
CASSQEYGVRTEAFF
>16|-|TRBV18
CASSHMGGRSNQPQHF
>14|-|TRBV7-2
CASSLGLFYTEAFF
>15|-|TRBV28
CASSPPLPRGNEQFF
>16|-|TRBV5-1
CASSLRATRGNTEAFF
>14|-|TRBV5-1
CASSLAASGNGYTF
>13|-|TRBV30
CAWSGQTGVEQYF
>15|-|TRBV6-6
CASSNPRDRGSEQYF